This T cell receptor beta chain was retrieved from a study of beta chain features in type 1 diabetes listed by TCRdb under 2018. Describing the broader study: Mean age, gender distribution, total cell number and subset yield were not different between patients and healthy donors. A total of 107,917,701 sorted cells were examined across all samples, and the number of cells per subset was strongly correlated with RNA yield. In the study, TCRB repertoires of sorted circulating CD4+ T cell subsets from recently diagnosed type 1 diabetes patients were compared with those of matched healthy donors. Naive and central memory subsets were obtained from all 30 or so donors, but regulatory and stem cell-like memory subsets were isolated from only 8 patients and roughly eight healthy donors.

What the research found in general, with its limitations: Naive, central memory and regulatory TCRB repertoires appeared to be more alike among patients than among healthy donors. Sequencing cDNA rather than genomic DNA could over-represent highly expressing activated cells, although activation and CD3 levels did not differ between groups. Only small numbers of individuals were included in the HLA sub-analyses, which left unresolved whether HLA type had any influence on TCRB rearrangement. At VDJ recombination sites, type 1 diabetes patients had fewer insertions and more deleted nucleotides, which implies abnormalities in thymic rearrangement. PCR might favor shorter templates, but patient and control samples were amplified and corrected together, so any skew would affect both groups equally. Type 1 diabetes patients showed a moderate but significant shortening of TCRB CDR3 length in all four CD4+ subsets.

The germline V gene gives CDR1 as SGHTA and CDR2 as FQGNSA. Reading from cysteine to phenylalanine, the CDR3 counts 12 amino acids. Only the CDR3 portion is preserved as DNA: 36 bases, with reading frame beginning at the first base. Cut back by 5 bases and 3 bases, the V and J ends lie 7 bases apart. The entire isolated RNA was reverse transcribed using the High Capacity cDNA Reverse Transcription Kit, and thus expressed TCRB transcripts were sequenced. Deep immunoSEQ sequencing was applied to naive, central memory and regulatory T cell samples, giving an average of roughly 3.5 million total reads per sample. After sorted cells were lysed in RLT buffer, RNA was extracted with DNase-treated RNeasy Micro or Mini kits, with the choice depending on cell number. Each cell subset was processed on its own to prevent cross-contamination, while patient and healthy donor samples were processed together. The immunoSEQ multiplex PCR was used to amplify TCRB sequences from cDNA, yielding 87-bp fragments that span the CDR3 region. The amplicons were sequenced using the Illumina HiSeq platform. As for the authors' bioinformatics: Synthetic template baselines were used to correct PCR bias computationally, reads within Hamming distance 2 were collapsed, and singletons that could not be merged were discarded. Reads were aligned against IMGT to assign V, D and J genes, CDR3 length and insertions or deletions at six rearrangement sites. Clonotype counts were normalized to sorted cell number within each subset before computing true diversity and Gini coefficients with the tcR R package. The overlap coefficient, calculated on TCRB nucleotide sequences, was used to quantify repertoire sharing. As a proxy for the pre-selection repertoire, out-of-frame TCRB sequences from naive cells were analyzed. The table was pulled from immuneACCESS by TCRdb, which kept in-frame rearrangements only. Such tables lose some clones; where checked, under half of the loss comes from unresolved V genes, and the rest has no known cause. For V, J and clone size, that table is used; D and trimming come from the DNA. Within this sample are over 500,000 clones, with about a sixth of them counted one time only. About 0.093% of the sample lies in the top ten.

Points on this clone: Its cognate antigen has yet to be identified. No much larger clonotype is one base removed from it; base qualities were not supplied.

From each donor, a single peripheral blood sample of approximately 0.11 L on average was drawn into heparinised tubes. Using a panel that included CD45RO, CCR7, CD25, CD127, CD95 and CD27, naive, central memory, regulatory and stem cell-like memory CD4+ T cells were sorted on a BD FACSAria II. Every sorted population had a purity above 95%. Right away, PBMCs were isolated by Lymphoprep density gradient centrifugation and were stained directly, with no culture step. Samples were stained and sorted in pairs, with one healthy donor and one patient per experiment, so that batch effects were minimized. The sequence links TRBV7-2 to TRBJ1-1; the best D guess is TRBD1, with 5 bases matching. The receptor comes from a man aged 18 to 30 in good health. The sequenced sample consisted of naive CD4+ T cells from blood. The cell subset or site label, read with the paper, signifies: true naive CD4+ T cells. At the DNA level, the sequence is TGTGCCAGCAGCAAACAGGACACTGAAGCTTTCTTT. It translates to CASSKQDTEAFF.